Sequencing of this TCR beta chain was carried out in a study of shared clonotypes between healthy human individuals. The length of the CDR3 is 14 residues. Germline lookup yields CDR1 MNHNS and CDR2 SASEGT. V gave up 1 base and J gave up 1 base, with 5 bases separating them. Only in-frame clones appear in the TCRdb table, and some are missing; sequencing was by immunoSEQ multiplex PCR. This table has millions of clones, roughly 96% appearing once. Comments on this clone: The same CDR3 can be traced to other DNA sequences in this sample.

The rearrangement links TRBV6-1 to TRBJ1-5; D call uncertain. The receptor was derived from a young man in good health. Material: naive CD4+ T cells sorted from blood. The subset denotes: CD45RA+ positively selected. The CDR3 reads CASSEGSSNQPQHF. The CDR3 region has the DNA TGTGCCAGCAGTGAAGGCTCCAGCAATCAGCCCCAGCATTTT.